The clone carrying this T cell receptor (beta chain) showed up many times. No antigen is known for it. This CDR3 has 15 amino acids. Between the trimmed V and J ends, which lost 3 bases and 8 bases, there was a span of 17 bases. Looked up from germline, CDR1 is SGHVS and CDR2 is FQNEAQ. Carried by the TCR beta cDNA libraries were unique molecular identifiers. TCRdb re-called the PCR reads with MiXCR, one entry per CDR3 protein. The table lists some 690,000 distinct CDR3 sequences, 25% to 30% of them singletons, with around 0.56% in the top ten. The sample is drawn from a study of post-analysis software for immune sequencing data. Study context: The patients showed relapsing-remitting, secondary progressive and progressive-relapsing multiple sclerosis courses. Whole-study findings and limits: About 5 TRBV segments occurring more often in patients than controls included TRBV5-6, TRBV5-1 and TRBV20-1.

The chain links TRBV7-8 to TRBJ2-1, with D perhaps TRBD2 (5 bases). Sequenced: blood. The sequence derives from a girl between 5 and 17 years old with multiple sclerosis. The CDR3 coding sequence is TGTGCCAGCAGCTTCTATTCGGATAGCGTCGATGAGCAGTTCTTC. This translates into CASSFYSDSVDEQFF.